The 20 T cell receptor beta chains reported below all come from one sample, sequenced in a study of cytomegalovirus exposure and HLA in healthy donors (dated by TCRdb to the late 2010s). The library was made by the immunoSEQ multiplex PCR assay. For the multiplex PCR, a mixture combining 60 forward primers for TCR Vbeta segments and 13 reverse primers for TCR Jbeta segments was used. The clones in this table, taken by TCRdb from immuneACCESS, are in-frame only. Not every clone is retained; where verified, under half of the shortfall comes from an unresolved V gene, and the cause of the rest is unknown. The sample contains roughly 140,000 clones, roughly 80% of them found a single time. In total, the top ten clones hold just under 3% of the sample. Sequencing was carried out using PBMCs. The source is a female donor in good health and CMV-seronegative.

This chain joins TRBV2 and TRBJ1-5; TRBD1 is a possible D gene (5 bases). V was shortened by 4 bases and J by 3 bases, with 10 bases between the two germline ends. The CDR3 sequence is 14 residues long. Germline CDR1 is SNHLY and CDR2 is FYNNEI. The CDR3: CASSAGGANQPQHF. Written as DNA, the CDR3 is TGTGCCAGCAGTGCCGGTGGGGCCAATCAGCCCCAGCATTTT.

The count of this clone is one. V gene TRBV5-1 combines with J gene TRBJ2-3; 9 bases align to TRBD2. The CDR3 loop spans 16 amino acids. V shed 0 bases, J shed 5 bases, and the junction held 7 bases outside the gene matches. Germline V CDR1 and CDR2: SGHRS, YFSETQ. CDR3 residues: CASSLGVAGDVDTQYF. CDR3 bases: TGCGCCAGCAGCTTGGGGGTAGCGGGAGACGTAGATACGCAGTATTTT.

The chain carries TRBV6-6 and TRBJ1-2; TRBD1 matches at 7 bases. The CDR3 spans 14 residues. Germline CDR1 MNHNY, CDR2 SVGAGI (reference sequence). Losses at the gene ends were 5 bases for V and 8 bases for J; bases not matched to a gene: 11. DNA for the CDR3: TGTGCCAGCAGTCAAATACCTACAGGGGACGGCTACACCTTC. It yields the protein CASSQIPTGDGYTF.

The V call is TRBV27, the J call TRBJ1-6, with D unclear. Looked up from germline, CDR1 is MNHEY and CDR2 is SMNVEV (reference sequence). The V and J ends lost 1 base and 0 bases respectively, with 7 bases between them. The CDR3 covers 16 residues. Written as DNA, the CDR3 is TGTGCCAGCAGTTTATTCGGAGGCTCCTATAATTCACCCCTCCACTTT. Its translation is CASSLFGGSYNSPLHF.

The chain combines TRBV9 with TRBJ2-2; 9 bases agree with TRBD2. The CDR3 sequence is 15 residues long. Germline trimming cut 0 bases from V and 7 bases from J; bases unmatched to any gene: 4. Germline V gives CDR1 SGDLS, CDR2 YYNGEE. The CDR3 DNA sequence: TGTGCCAGCAGCGTAGGGACTAGCGCGTTCGGGGAGCTGTTTTTT. Protein: CASSVGTSAFGELFF.

The V and J genes are TRBV5-8 and TRBJ2-7, with TRBD2 as a possible D gene (7 bases). The CDR3 loop spans 16 amino acids. In germline, CDR1 is SGHTS, CDR2 YDEGEE. V lost 3 bases, J lost 4 bases, and 20 bases lay in between. CDR3 bases: TGTGCCAGCAGCTCGCCCGGGGGGCTCCGGGGATACGAGCAGTACTTC. It yields the protein CASSSPGGLRGYEQYF.

J is TRBJ1-1 and V is TRBV6-1; D not certain. The germline CDR1 and CDR2 sequences are MNHNS and SASEGT. V shed 4 bases and J shed 5 bases, with 11 bases lying between them. The CDR3 consists of 13 residues. CDR3 in DNA: TGTGCCAGCAGTGTTGGTCGGAGGACTGAAGCTTTCTTT. Protein sequence: CASSVGRRTEAFF.

The chain uses TRBV2 and TRBJ2-7; D uncertain. The CDR3 length is 24 residues. The ends were cut back, 6 bases at V and 2 bases at J, with 44 bases in the middle. Germline V gene sequence: CDR1 SNHLY, CDR2 FYNNEI. The CDR3 coding sequence is TGTGCCAGCAGGCCAGAGACGGGTGCGGCCGACCTTAGGAAGGCCGACCTGGATCCCTACGAGCAGTACTTC. This codes for CASRPETGAADLRKADLDPYEQYF.

A word on this clone: The junction differs from germline at one of its ends, possibly a read error. The V call is TRBV7-8, the J call TRBJ1-2, with TRBD1 identical over 9 bases. This CDR3 comprises 14 residues. The germline gives CDR1 SGHVS, CDR2 FQNEAQ. DNA for the CDR3: TGTGCCAGCAGCTACCACGGACAGGGGTATGGCTACCCCTTC. It encodes CASSYHGQGYGYPF.

V usage is TRBV2 and J usage is TRBJ1-4; D possibly corresponds to TRBD1 (6 bases). The V end was cut by 2 bases, the J end by 8 bases, with 15 bases between. CDR1 and CDR2 from the germline V gene are SNHLY and FYNNEI. The CDR3 contains 15 residues. This CDR3 is CASSERGGWREKLFF. For the CDR3, the DNA is TGTGCCAGCAGTGAACGGGGGGGCTGGCGGGAAAAACTGTTTTTT.

The gene calls are TRBV19 and TRBJ2-3; TRBD1 agrees at 7 bases. The germline V gene encodes CDR1 LNHDA and CDR2 SQIVND (reference sequence). The CDR3 is 14 residues long. V gave up 3 bases and J gave up 2 bases; unmatched junction bases: 2. CDR3 sequence reads: CASSIGTATDTQYF. DNA of the CDR3: TGTGCCAGTAGTATCGGGACAGCCACAGATACGCAGTATTTT.

The chain combines TRBV19 with TRBJ2-2; TRBD1 agrees at 11 bases. The CDR3 spans 14 residues. Germline V gives CDR1 LNHDA, CDR2 SQIVND (reference sequence). V lost 7 bases, J lost 7 bases, and 5 bases stayed unmatched. The DNA of the CDR3 is TGTGCCAGTAAGGACAGGGGGCTGATCGGGGAGCTGTTTTTT. It specifies CASKDRGLIGELFF. The whole variable domain, filled in from reference TRBV19 and TRBJ2-2, reads DGGITQSPKYLFRKEGQNVTLSCEQNLNHDAMYWYRQDPGQGLRLIYYSQIVNDFQKGDIAEGYSVSREKKESFPLTVTSAQKNPTAFYLCASKDRGLIGELFFGEGSRLTVL.

The rearrangement uses TRBV11-3 and TRBJ2-1, with 10 nucleotides matching TRBD2. Looked up from germline, CDR1 is SGHNT and CDR2 is YENEEA. This CDR3 is 16 amino acids long. V was pared by 2 bases and J by 8 bases, with 9 bases of the junction left unmatched. The CDR3, as DNA: TGTGCCAGCAGCTTATATTCTAGCGGGAGCTCTTATGAGCAGTTCTTC. Protein: CASSLYSSGSSYEQFF.

The genes are TRBV5-4 and TRBJ2-7; 10 positions agree with TRBD2. CDR1 and CDR2 from the germline V gene are SGHNT and YYREEE (reference sequence). The CDR3 totals 17 residues. V lost 4 bases and J lost 5; bases outside the gene matches: 15. CDR3 coding DNA: TGTGCCAGCAGCGGGAGGAGACAGCGGGGGGGCGGCGACGAGCAGTACTTC. It specifies CASSGRRQRGGGDEQYF.

This clone was observed a few times. The V call is TRBV5-1, the J call TRBJ1-1; 7 bases are a match to TRBD1. V gave up 2 bases and J gave up 2 bases; unmatched junction bases: 6. Looked up from germline, CDR1 is SGHRS and CDR2 is YFSETQ. The CDR3 sequence is 15 residues long. The CDR3 sequence: CASSFSGTVNTEAFF. The CDR3 DNA reads as TGCGCCAGCAGCTTTTCCGGGACAGTTAACACTGAAGCTTTCTTT.

This chain uses TRBV9 with TRBJ2-1; 7 bases match TRBD2. CDR3 size: 15 residues. V shed 3 bases, J shed 7 bases, and the junction held 10 bases outside the gene matches. Germline CDR1 reads SGDLS; CDR2 reads YYNGEE. The CDR3 protein is CASSGGSSLGNEQFF. DNA of the CDR3: TGTGCCAGCAGCGGCGGGAGCTCTTTGGGGAATGAGCAGTTCTTC.

The CDR3 DNA reads as TGTGCCAGTTCCTCAGGGGGCGCTTACGCCAAAAACATTCAGTACTTC. Its protein is CASSSGGAYAKNIQYF. This chain links TRBV19 with TRBJ2-4, with 8 nucleotides matching TRBD1. V was pared by 8 bases and J by 1 base, with 10 bases of the junction left unmatched. This CDR3 has 16 amino acids. Germline CDR1 is LNHDA and CDR2 is SQIVND (reference sequence).

The gene calls are TRBV2 and TRBJ2-3; D is possibly TRBD2 (5 bases). The germline V gene has CDR1 SNHLY and CDR2 FYNNEI. V was trimmed by 4 bases and J by 0 bases, leaving 11 bases between them. There are 15 residues in the CDR3. CDR3 coding DNA: TGTGCCAGCAGTGGTTTGAGGGTTAGCACAGATACGCAGTATTTT. It codes for CASSGLRVSTDTQYF.

J is TRBJ1-2 and V is TRBV5-3; TRBD1 matches at 8 bases. TRBV5-3 is given ORF status, its function remaining uncertain. This CDR3 has 15 amino acids. Unmatched junction bases numbered 3, after V lost 0 bases and J lost 2 bases. CDR3 residues: CARSLVRGQNYGYTF. In DNA, the CDR3 is TGTGCCAGAAGCTTGGTCAGGGGGCAGAACTATGGCTACACCTTC.

A few counts support this clone. The chain couples TRBV28 to TRBJ1-1; no definite D call. CDR1 and CDR2 from the germline V gene are MDHEN and SYDVKM. Trimming cost V 5 bases and J 0 bases, with 7 bases left between them. This CDR3 is built from 13 residues. CDR3 residues: CASSTGVNTEAFF. CDR3 in DNA: TGTGCCAGCAGTACGGGAGTGAACACTGAAGCTTTCTTT.